A selection of T cell receptor beta chains follows, all from one sample in a study of T cells in Graves' hyperthyroidism and ophthalmopathy. One entry per CDR3 protein results from TCRdb running MiXCR on the multiplex PCR reads. In the table there are about 290,000 distinct CDR3 sequences, roughly 15% of which are singletons. Input material: blood. Receptors originate from a middle-aged woman with Graves' hyperthyroidism. Each CDR3 is given with its conserved first and last residue. Fields, in order: D gene, clone size, V gene, J gene, CDR3 DNA, CDR3 protein. The D gene is left open where the match is weak. Clone size, where shown, is once, few, many, or a class for clones that have expanded.

>-|many|TRBV28|TRBJ2-1
TGTGCCAGCAGTTTCCCGAATACCCCCTACAATGAGCAGTTCTTC
CASSFPNTPYNEQFF
>-|many|TRBV6-1|TRBJ1-6
TGTGCCAGCAGTGAAACCCCATACGGGACGGACTATTCACCCCTCCACTTT
CASSETPYGTDYSPLHF
>-|-|TRBV7-9|TRBJ1-1
TGTGCCAGCAGCTTAGCGTGGGGGCTAGTGGGCACTGAAGCTTTCTTT
CASSLAWGLVGTEAFF
>-|few|TRBV7-6|TRBJ2-7
TGTGCCAGCAGCCAGAAGGACAGCTACGAGCAGTACTTC
CASSQKDSYEQYF
>TRBD1|many|TRBV3-1|TRBJ1-1
TGTGCCAGCAGCCGCATAGGGGGCTGGACTGAAGCTTTCTTT
CASSRIGGWTEAFF
>-|-|TRBV29-1|TRBJ2-1
TGCAGCGTTGAGAGAGGTGACTTCAATGAGCAGTTCTTC
CSVERGDFNEQFF
>-|many|TRBV20-1|TRBJ1-1
TGCAGTGCTAGAGTAGGCGACAGGAAAGCTTTCTTT
CSARVGDRKAFF
>TRBD1|-|TRBV2|TRBJ2-2
TGTGCCAGCAGTGACAGTGGGACAGTCGGGGAGCTGTTTTTT
CASSDSGTVGELFF
>-|many|TRBV7-9|TRBJ2-1
TGTGCCAGCAGCTTAGCGCAGCGTGGCAATGAGCAGTTCTTC
CASSLAQRGNEQFF
>-|many|TRBV7-9|TRBJ2-5
TGTGCCAGCAGCTTAGAAATTTTTTGGGGGGAAGAGACCCAGTACTTC
CASSLEIFWGEETQYF